Listed below are T cell receptor beta chains from one sample, sequenced in a study of T cell responses to AZD1222 COVID-19 vaccine. Profiled with immunoSEQ multiplex PCR; TCRdb holds only in-frame clones, not every one. The table has 100,000 to 130,000 clones, roughly nine tenths seen once; the top ten hold 3% to 3.5%. Source: peripheral blood, taken on day 0 of MenACWY control vaccination. These receptors were obtained from an adult in good health. The conserved cysteine and the conserved F or W are not part of the CDR3 here. The order of the fields is J gene, V gene, CDR3 length, CDR3 protein.

TRBJ1-5,TRBV10-3,13,AISEYGEVDQPQH
TRBJ1-3,TRBV29-1,9,SVSNGNTIY
TRBJ2-2,TRBV5-1,12,ASSLDRAGGELF
TRBJ1-6,TRBV2,12,ASSGGGGNSPLH
TRBJ1-2,TRBV4-3,13,ASSQDGQVPYGYT
TRBJ2-1,TRBV19,13,ASSISAGGRNEQF
TRBJ2-7,TRBV30,10,AWRDSRYEQY
TRBJ2-2,TRBV28,13,ASSATGGGTGELF
TRBJ2-5,TRBV29-1,11,SVEVIAEETQY
TRBJ2-5,TRBV7-8,14,ASSSSGTGIQETQY
TRBJ2-2,TRBV30,14,AWNGDRGGNTGELF
TRBJ1-2,TRBV29-1,9,SVGQVDGYT
TRBJ1-2,TRBV3-1/TRBV3-2,13,ASRAGTGVYYGYT
TRBJ2-5,TRBV7-8,10,ASSQNRETQY
TRBJ2-7,TRBV28,14,ASSLARTGTGYEQY
TRBJ1-1,TRBV5-4,12,ASSLQGARTEAF
TRBJ2-2,TRBV3-1/TRBV3-2,14,ASSLHGGPNTGELF
TRBJ2-5,TRBV19,11,ASSYRGEETQY
TRBJ1-1,TRBV7-2,12,ASSPTVVNTEAF
TRBJ2-3,TRBV7-9,12,ASSLWGDTDTQY
TRBJ2-1,TRBV7-2,13,ASSWDSWFDDEQF
TRBJ2-7,TRBV5-1,12,ASTPVGGGYEQY
TRBJ1-4,TRBV28,13,ASTRDRGYFEKLF
TRBJ2-6,TRBV6-5,13,ASSPRPTGANVLT
TRBJ2-2,TRBV28,13,ASTARGGNTGELF
TRBJ1-4,TRBV30,11,AWREQGDEKLF
TRBJ1-2,TRBV18,15,ASSPPRTGSGSYGYT
TRBJ2-2,TRBV29-1,14,SVATRDRGNTGELF
TRBJ2-3,TRBV27,11,ASSYYSTDTQY
TRBJ1-2,TRBV19,14,ASSKPWTVIKNGYT
TRBJ1-5,TRBV28,10,ASRGTGQPQH